The TCR beta chain described here comes from a study of cytomegalovirus exposure and HLA in healthy donors. This clone is a singleton in its sample. Its antigen remains unidentified. Study-level results: The study flagged about 160 TCR beta chains as cytomegalovirus-associated.

Sequencing was performed with immunoSEQ multiplex PCR; in TCRdb, only in-frame clones are kept and a portion is missing. This table has 250,000 to 350,000 clones, around nine tenths appearing once. This sequence originates from a woman aged 18-29 years in good health and CMV-seronegative. The source material was PBMCs.

The CDR3 sequence: CASILGGTEAFF. The CDR3 nucleotides are TGTGCCAGCATACTGGGGGGCACTGAAGCTTTCTTT. V usage is TRBV28 and J usage is TRBJ1-1; the D gene is possibly TRBD1 (5 bases). This CDR3 is 12 amino acids long. Trimming shortened V by 7 bases and J by 4 bases, and 10 bases separated the two germline ends. Germline loops: CDR1 MDHEN, CDR2 SYDVKM.